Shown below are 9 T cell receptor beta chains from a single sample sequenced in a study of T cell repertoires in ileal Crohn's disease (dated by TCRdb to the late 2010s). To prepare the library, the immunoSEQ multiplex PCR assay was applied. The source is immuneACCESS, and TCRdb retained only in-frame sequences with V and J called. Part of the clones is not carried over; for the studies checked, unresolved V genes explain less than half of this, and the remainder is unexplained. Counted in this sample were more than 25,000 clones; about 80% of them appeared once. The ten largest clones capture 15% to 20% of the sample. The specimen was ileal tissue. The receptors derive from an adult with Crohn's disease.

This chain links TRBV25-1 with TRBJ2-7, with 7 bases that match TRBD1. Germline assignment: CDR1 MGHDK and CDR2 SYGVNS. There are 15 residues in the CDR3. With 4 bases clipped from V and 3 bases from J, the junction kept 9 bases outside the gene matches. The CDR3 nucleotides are TGTGCCAGCAGTGCCCGACAGGGAACATACTACGAGCAGTACTTC. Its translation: CASSARQGTYYEQYF.

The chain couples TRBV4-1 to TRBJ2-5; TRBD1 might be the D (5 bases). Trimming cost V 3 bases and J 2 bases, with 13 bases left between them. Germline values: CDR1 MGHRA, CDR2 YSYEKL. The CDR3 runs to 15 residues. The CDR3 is CASSQLTAGQETQYF. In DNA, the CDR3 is TGCGCCAGCAGCCAGCTGACAGCCGGGCAAGAGACCCAGTACTTC.

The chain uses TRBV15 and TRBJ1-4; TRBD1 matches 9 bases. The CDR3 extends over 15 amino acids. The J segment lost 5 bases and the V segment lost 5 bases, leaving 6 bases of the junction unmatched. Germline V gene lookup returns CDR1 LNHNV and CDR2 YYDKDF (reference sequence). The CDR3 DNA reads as TGTGCCACCAGCCGCGGGGACAGGGCAAATGAAAAACTGTTTTTT. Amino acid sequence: CATSRGDRANEKLFF.

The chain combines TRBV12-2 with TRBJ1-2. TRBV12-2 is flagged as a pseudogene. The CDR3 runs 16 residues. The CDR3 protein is CASRQVRGSGNYGYTF. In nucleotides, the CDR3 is TGTGCAAGTCGCCAGGTGCGAGGCAGCGGGAACTATGGCTACACCTTC.

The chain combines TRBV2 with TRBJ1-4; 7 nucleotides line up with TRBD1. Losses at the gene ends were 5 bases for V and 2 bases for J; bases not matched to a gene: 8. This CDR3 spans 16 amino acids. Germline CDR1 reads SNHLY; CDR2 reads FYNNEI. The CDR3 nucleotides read TGTGCCAGCAGTAGAGACAGGGCCGTTACTAATGAAAAACTGTTTTTT. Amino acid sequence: CASSRDRAVTNEKLFF.

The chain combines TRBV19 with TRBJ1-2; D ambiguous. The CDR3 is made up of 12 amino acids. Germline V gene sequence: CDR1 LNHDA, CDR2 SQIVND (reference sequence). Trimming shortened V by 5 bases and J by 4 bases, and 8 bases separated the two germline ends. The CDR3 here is CASSQASYGYTF. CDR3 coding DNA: TGTGCCAGTAGTCAGGCTTCCTATGGCTACACCTTC.

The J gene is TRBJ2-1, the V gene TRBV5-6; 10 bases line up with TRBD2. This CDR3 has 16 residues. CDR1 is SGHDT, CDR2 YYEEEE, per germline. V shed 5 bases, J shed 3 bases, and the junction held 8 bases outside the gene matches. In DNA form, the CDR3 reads TGTGCCAGCAGTTACCGGACTAGCGGCCTCTACAATGAGCAGTTCTTC. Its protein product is CASSYRTSGLYNEQFF.

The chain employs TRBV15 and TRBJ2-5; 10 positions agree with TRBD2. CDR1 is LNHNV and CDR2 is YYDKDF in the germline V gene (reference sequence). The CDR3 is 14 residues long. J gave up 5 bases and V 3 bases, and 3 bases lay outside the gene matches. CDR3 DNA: TGTGCCACCAGCAGTAGCGGGAGGCTGGAGACCCAGTACTTC. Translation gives CATSSSGRLETQYF.

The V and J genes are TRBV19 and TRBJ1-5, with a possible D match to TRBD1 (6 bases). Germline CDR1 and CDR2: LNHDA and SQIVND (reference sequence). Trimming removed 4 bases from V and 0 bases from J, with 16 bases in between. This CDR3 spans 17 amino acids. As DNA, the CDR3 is TGTGCCAGTAGTAAGACAGGCCCTGGGGGTAGCAATCAGCCCCAGCATTTT. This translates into CASSKTGPGGSNQPQHF.